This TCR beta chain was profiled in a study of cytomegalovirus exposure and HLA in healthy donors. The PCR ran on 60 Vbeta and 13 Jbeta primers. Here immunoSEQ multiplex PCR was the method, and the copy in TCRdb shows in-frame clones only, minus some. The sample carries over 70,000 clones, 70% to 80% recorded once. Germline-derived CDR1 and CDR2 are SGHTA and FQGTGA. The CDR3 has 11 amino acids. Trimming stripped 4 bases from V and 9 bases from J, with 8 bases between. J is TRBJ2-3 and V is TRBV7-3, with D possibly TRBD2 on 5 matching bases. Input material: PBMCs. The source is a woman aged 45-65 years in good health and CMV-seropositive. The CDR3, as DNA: TGTGCCAGCAGCTCGGCGGGCACGCAGTATTTT. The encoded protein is CASSSAGTQYF.